What follows are 2 T cell receptor beta chains derived from one specimen sequenced in a study of T cells in Graves' hyperthyroidism and ophthalmopathy. Amplification targeted TCR beta CDR3 regions from RNA transcripts. Primed by the HTBI set, a first-round RT-PCR was run on the TCR CDR3. TCRdb redid the calling of the multiplex PCR reads with MiXCR, one entry per CDR3 protein. The sample lists about 480,000 distinct CDR3 sequences; about 15% were seen once. Input material: blood. These receptors came from a woman between 18 and 30 years old with Graves' hyperthyroidism.

This clonotype was seen repeatedly, ten times or more. The chain links TRBV11-2 to TRBJ2-1; perhaps TRBD1 as D (6 bases). Trimming left V 0 bases short and J 8 bases short, with 17 bases between. Germline assignment: CDR1 SGHAT and CDR2 FQNNGV. The CDR3 totals 16 residues. The CDR3 DNA sequence: TGTGCCAGCAGCTTAGAACGGGACACATCGGTCCATGAGCAGTTCTTC. This encodes CASSLERDTSVHEQFF.

The sample holds a few counts of this clonotype. The rearrangement links TRBV25-1 to TRBJ1-2; D remains ambiguous. The V end lost 8 bases, the J end lost 0 bases, and 19 bases lay between the germline ends. This CDR3 is 16 amino acids long. From germline, CDR1 is MGHDK and CDR2 SYGVNS. CDR3 coding DNA: TGTGCCAGCTCTCGCGGAGCTACCGCCCCTAACTATGGCTACACCTTC. Its protein product is CASSRGATAPNYGYTF.